This record looks at one T cell receptor beta chain sequence and its context. The method was immunoSEQ multiplex PCR; TCRdb's version includes in-frame clones alone and lacks a portion of them. The table includes 13,000 or so clones, about 95% detected once. J was trimmed by 6 bases and V by 6 bases; bases with no gene match: 4. Per germline, CDR1 MNHEY and CDR2 SMNVEV (reference sequence). This CDR3 is 14 amino acids long. The data were taken from a study of technical replicates of blood from a few donors. Specimen: PBMCs. The chain is built from TRBV27 and TRBJ2-3; 12 bases align to TRBD2. The TCR sequence derives from a human donor in good health. CDR3 coding DNA: TGTGCCAGCAGCCCTAGCGGGAGGGCCGATACGCAGTATTTT. This translates into CASSPSGRADTQYF.